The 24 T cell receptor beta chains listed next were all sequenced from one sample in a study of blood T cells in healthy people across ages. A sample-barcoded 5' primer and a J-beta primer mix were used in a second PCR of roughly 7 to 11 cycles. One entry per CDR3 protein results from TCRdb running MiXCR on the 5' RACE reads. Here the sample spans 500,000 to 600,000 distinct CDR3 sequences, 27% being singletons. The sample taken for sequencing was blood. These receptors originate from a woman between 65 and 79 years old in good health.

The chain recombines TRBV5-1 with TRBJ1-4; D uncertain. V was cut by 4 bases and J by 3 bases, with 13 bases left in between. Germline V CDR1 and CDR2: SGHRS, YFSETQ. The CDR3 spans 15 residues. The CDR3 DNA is TGCGCCAGCAGCCAGCAGGCCGCCTCTAATGAAAAACTGTTTTTT. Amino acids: CASSQQAASNEKLFF.

CDR3 amino acids: CSAGRTGGGQFF. The CDR3 DNA follows: TGCAGTGCGGGGAGGACAGGGGGCGGTCAGTTCTTC. V usage is TRBV20-1 and J usage is TRBJ2-5, with 11 nucleotides matching TRBD1. The end of the DNA aligns better with TRBJ2-1, so the J call may be wrong. Germline V gene lookup returns CDR1 DFQATT and CDR2 SNEGSKA (reference sequence). CDR3 length equals 12 residues.

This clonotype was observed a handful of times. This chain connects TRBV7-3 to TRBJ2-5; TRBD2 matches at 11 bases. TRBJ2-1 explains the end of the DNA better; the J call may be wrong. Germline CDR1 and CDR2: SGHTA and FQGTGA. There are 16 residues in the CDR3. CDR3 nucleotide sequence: TGTGCCAGCAGCTTAACCGGACTAGCGGGCAACAATGAGCAGTTCTTC. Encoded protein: CASSLTGLAGNNEQFF.

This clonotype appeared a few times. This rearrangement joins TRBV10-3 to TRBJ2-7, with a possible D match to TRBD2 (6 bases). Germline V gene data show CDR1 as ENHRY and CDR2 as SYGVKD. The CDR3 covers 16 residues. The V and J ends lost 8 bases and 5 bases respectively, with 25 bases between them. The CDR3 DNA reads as TGTGCCATCGAACGGGGACTGGACCATCTGGGAGACGAGCAGTACTTC. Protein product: CAIERGLDHLGDEQYF.

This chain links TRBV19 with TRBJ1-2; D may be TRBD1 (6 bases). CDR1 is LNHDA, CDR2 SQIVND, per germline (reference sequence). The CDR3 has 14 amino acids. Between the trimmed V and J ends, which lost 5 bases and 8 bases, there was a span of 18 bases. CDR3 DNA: TGTGCCAGTAGTTCGGAAGGGGGGCGGCGCGGCTACACCTTC. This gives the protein CASSSEGGRRGYTF.

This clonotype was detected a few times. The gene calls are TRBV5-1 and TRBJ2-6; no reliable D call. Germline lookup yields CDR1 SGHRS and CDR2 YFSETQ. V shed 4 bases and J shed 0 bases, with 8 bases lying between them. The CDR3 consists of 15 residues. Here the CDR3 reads CASSVDLSGANVLTF. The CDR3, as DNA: TGCGCCAGCAGCGTGGATCTCTCTGGGGCCAACGTCCTGACTTTC.

The CDR3: CASSLSSGTGRRGYTF. The CDR3 DNA reads as TGTGCCAGCAGTTTATCGAGCGGGACAGGAAGGCGAGGCTACACCTTC. The chain is built from TRBV27 and TRBJ1-2; 8 bases are a match to TRBD1. This CDR3 region has 16 residues. The V segment lost 0 bases and the J segment 8 bases; nucleotides outside the gene matches: 11. Germline-derived CDR1 and CDR2 are MNHEY and SMNVEV (reference sequence).

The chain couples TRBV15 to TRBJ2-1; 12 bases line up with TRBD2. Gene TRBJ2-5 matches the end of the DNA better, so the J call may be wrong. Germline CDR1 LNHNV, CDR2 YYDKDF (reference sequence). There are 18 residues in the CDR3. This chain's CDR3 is CATSPEGLAGGSKETQYF. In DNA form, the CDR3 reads TGTGCCACCAGCCCAGAGGGCCTAGCGGGGGGGAGTAAGGAGACCCAGTACTTC.

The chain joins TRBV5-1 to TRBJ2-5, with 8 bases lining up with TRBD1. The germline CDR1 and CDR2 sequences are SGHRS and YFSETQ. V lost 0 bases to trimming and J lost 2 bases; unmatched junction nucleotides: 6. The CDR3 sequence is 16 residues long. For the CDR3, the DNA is TGCGCCAGCAGCTTGGTGACAGGGGCCGAACAAGAGACCCAGTACTTC. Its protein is CASSLVTGAEQETQYF.

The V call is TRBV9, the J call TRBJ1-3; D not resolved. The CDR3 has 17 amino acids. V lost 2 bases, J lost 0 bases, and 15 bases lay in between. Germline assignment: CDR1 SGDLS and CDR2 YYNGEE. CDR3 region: CASSVGGRTSSGNTIYF. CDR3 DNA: TGTGCCAGCAGCGTCGGCGGAAGAACCAGCTCTGGAAACACCATATATTTT.

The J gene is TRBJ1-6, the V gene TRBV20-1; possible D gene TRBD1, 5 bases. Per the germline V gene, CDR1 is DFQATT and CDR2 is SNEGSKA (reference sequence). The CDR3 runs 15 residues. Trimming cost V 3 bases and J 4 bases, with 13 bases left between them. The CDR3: CSARGDGRYNSPLHF. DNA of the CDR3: TGCAGTGCTAGGGGGGACGGAAGATATAATTCACCCCTCCACTTT.

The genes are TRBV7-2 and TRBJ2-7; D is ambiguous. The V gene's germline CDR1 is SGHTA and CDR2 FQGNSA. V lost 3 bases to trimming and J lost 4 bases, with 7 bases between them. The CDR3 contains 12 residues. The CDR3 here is CASSLQVYEQYF. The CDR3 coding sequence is TGTGCCAGCAGCTTGCAGGTTTACGAGCAGTACTTC.

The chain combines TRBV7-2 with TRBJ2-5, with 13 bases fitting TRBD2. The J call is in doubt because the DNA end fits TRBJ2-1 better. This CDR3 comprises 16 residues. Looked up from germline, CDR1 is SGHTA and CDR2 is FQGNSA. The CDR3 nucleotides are TGTGCCAGCAGCCCTCAAACTAGCGGGGGGGAGGTTGAGCAGTTCTTC. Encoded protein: CASSPQTSGGEVEQFF.

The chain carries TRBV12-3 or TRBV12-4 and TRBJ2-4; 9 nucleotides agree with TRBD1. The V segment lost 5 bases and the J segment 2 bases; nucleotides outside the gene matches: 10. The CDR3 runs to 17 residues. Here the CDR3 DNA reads TGTGCCAGCAGTACCTGGACAGGGGTTGGATCCAAAAACATTCAGTACTTC. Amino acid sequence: CASSTWTGVGSKNIQYF.

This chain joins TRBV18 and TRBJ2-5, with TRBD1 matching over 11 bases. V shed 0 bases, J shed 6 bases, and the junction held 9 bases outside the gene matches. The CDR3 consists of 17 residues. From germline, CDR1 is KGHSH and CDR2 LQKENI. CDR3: CASSPPHGQGARKTQYF. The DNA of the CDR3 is TGTGCCAGCTCACCACCCCACGGACAGGGGGCGCGAAAGACCCAGTACTTC.

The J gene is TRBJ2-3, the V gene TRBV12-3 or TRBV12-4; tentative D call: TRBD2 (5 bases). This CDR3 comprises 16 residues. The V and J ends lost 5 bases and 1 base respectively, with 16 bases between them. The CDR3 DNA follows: TGTGCCAGCAGTCCTGTTCGGGGTCTTGGCACAGATACGCAGTATTTT. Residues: CASSPVRGLGTDTQYF.

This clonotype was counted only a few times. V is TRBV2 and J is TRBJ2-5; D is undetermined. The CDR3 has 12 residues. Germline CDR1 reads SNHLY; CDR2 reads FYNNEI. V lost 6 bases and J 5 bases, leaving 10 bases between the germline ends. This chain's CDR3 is CASSTDIETQYF. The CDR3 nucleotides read TGTGCCAGCAGCACTGACATTGAGACCCAGTACTTC.

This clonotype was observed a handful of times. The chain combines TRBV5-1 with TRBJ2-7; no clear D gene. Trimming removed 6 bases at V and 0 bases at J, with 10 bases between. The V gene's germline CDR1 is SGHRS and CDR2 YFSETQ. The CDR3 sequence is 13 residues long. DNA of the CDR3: TGCGCCAGCACCCGGCCGGACTCCTACGAGCAGTACTTC. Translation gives CASTRPDSYEQYF.

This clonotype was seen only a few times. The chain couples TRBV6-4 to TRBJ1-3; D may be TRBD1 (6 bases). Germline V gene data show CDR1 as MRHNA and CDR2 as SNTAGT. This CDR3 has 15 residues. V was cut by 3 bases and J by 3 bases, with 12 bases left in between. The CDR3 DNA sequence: TGTGCCAGCAGTGAAATGGGGGCGTATGGAAACACCATATATTTT. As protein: CASSEMGAYGNTIYF.

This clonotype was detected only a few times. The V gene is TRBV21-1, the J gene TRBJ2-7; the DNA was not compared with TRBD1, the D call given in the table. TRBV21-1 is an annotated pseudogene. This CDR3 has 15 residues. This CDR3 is CASSKRGGKVEEQYF. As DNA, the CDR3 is TGTGCCAGCAGCAAACGTGGGGGCAAGGTTGAAGAGCAGTACTTC.

This CDR3 reads CASSSSGLGNIQYF. CDR3 in DNA: TGTGCCAGCAGTTCCTCAGGGTTAGGGAACATTCAGTACTTC. V and J are TRBV6-6 and TRBJ2-4, with a weak D call TRBD1 (5 bases). The CDR3 length is 14 residues. Germline loops: CDR1 MNHNY, CDR2 SVGAGI (reference sequence). V lost 4 bases to trimming and J lost 7 bases, with 14 bases between them.

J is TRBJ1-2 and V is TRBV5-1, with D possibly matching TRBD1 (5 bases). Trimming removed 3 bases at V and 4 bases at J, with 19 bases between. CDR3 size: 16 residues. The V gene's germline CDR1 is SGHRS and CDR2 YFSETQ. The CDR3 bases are TGCGCCAGCAGCTGGGGCCTGACGAGTAGGGGCTATGGCTACACCTTC. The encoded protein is CASSWGLTSRGYGYTF.

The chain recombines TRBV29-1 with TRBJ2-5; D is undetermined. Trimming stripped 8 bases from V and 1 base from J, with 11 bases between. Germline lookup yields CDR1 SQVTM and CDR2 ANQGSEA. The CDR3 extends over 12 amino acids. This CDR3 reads CSFNAFQETQYF. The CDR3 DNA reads TGCAGCTTCAACGCATTCCAAGAGACCCAGTACTTC.

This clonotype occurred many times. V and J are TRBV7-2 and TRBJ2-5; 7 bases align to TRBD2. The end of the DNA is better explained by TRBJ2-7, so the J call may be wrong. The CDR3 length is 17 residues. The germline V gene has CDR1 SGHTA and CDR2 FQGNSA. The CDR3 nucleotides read TGTGCCAGCAGCTTAGATCGGAGCGGGGTCGTTAGGTACGAGCAGTACTTC. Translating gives CASSLDRSGVVRYEQYF.